The T cell receptor (beta chain) described here comes from a study of beta chain features in type 1 diabetes. Worth noting for this clone: Its antigen is not known.

The J segment lost 7 bases and the V segment lost 10 bases, leaving 16 bases of the junction unmatched. Germline-derived CDR1 and CDR2 are MNHNS and SASEGT. This CDR3 is built from 15 residues. Study-wide results and caveats: Researchers caution that PCR might favor shorter templates, equally among patients and controls. Across patients, naive, central memory and Treg TCRB repertoires exhibited apparently greater similarity than was observed across healthy donors.

The isolated RNA, all of it, was reverse transcribed, so expressed TCRB transcripts were what got sequenced. Sequenced by immunoSEQ multiplex PCR; TCRdb stores in-frame clones only, minus some. The table shows under 400,000 clones, with around 15% occurring only once. Sequenced: central memory CD4+ T cells from blood. This chain uses TRBV6-1 with TRBJ2-1, with TRBD1 matching 7 bases. The receptor comes from a man in his thirties or forties in good health. CDR3 in DNA: TGTGCCATCAGCAAGACAGGGAAGCAGGGGAATGAGCAGTTCTTC. The encoded protein is CAISKTGKQGNEQFF.